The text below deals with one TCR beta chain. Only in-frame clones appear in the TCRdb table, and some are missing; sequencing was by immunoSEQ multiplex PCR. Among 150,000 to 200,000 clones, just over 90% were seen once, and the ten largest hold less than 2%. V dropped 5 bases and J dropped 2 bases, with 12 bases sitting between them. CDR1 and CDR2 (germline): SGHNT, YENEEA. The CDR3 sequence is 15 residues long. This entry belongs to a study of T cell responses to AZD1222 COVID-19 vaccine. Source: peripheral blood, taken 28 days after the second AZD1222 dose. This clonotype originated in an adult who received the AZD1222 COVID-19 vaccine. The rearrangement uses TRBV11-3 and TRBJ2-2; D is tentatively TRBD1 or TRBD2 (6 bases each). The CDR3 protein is CASSGGTTNTGELFF. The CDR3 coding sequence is TGTGCCAGCAGCGGCGGGACAACCAACACCGGGGAGCTGTTTTTT. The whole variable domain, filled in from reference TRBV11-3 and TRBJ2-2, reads EAGVVQSPRYKIIEKKQPVAFWCNPISGHNTLYWYLQNLGQGPELLIRYENEEAVDDSQLPKDRFSAERLKGVDSTLKIQPAELGDSAVYLCASSGGTTNTGELFFGEGSRLTVL.